The entry that follows covers one TCR beta chain sequence. The antigen is undetermined. The source of the sample is a study of T cell responses to AZD1222 COVID-19 vaccine. Study-wide context: Pooled together were second doses at about 4 or about 12 weeks. Study results and limitations: Seropositive status at baseline applied to only six AZD1222 recipients. Spike-specific TCR breadth and depth were elevated following two AZD1222 doses. Most donors were white British and more were female, and clonal diversity was possibly underestimated.

The repertoire was sequenced with immunoSEQ multiplex PCR; TCRdb's copy has only in-frame clones and lacks some. The sample has 25,000 to 35,000 clones, around four fifths seen once. The germline CDR1 and CDR2 sequences are MNHEY and SVGAGI. The trim removed 5 bases at V and 3 bases at J, leaving 3 bases unmatched. The CDR3 consists of 15 residues. The TCR comes from an adult in good health. This chain uses TRBV6-5 with TRBJ1-4, with 10 positions matching TRBD1. The sequencing used peripheral blood, collected on day 0 of AZD1222 vaccination. Written as DNA, the CDR3 is TGTGCCAGCAGTCGGACAGGGGGACCTAATGAAAAACTGTTTTTT. It yields the protein CASSRTGGPNEKLFF.